This T cell receptor (beta chain) is from a study of spatial heterogeneity in lung cancer. Across the whole study: More than ten raw reads, on average, carried each unique TCR and UMI combination.

At least ten counts were recorded for this clonotype. This beta chain is a stray read from a library made for alpha chains; its abundance is not meaningful. Time point meaning: sample taken at primary tumor resection. Unsorted tumor, nontumor lung tissue or cryopreserved PBMC supplied the whole RNA. Some 72 TRACERx patients with early, untreated non-small cell lung cancer donated samples. Trimming cost V 8 bases and J 1 base, with 20 bases left between them. The CDR3 consists of 16 residues. Germline V gives CDR1 ENHRY, CDR2 SYGVKD. Individual TCR cDNA molecules each bore their own unique molecular identifier. TCRdb analysed the 5' RACE reads with MiXCR anew, one entry per CDR3 protein. Of 10,000 to 15,000 distinct CDR3 sequences listed, about 5.1% are singletons.

Sequenced here: lung tumor tissue, sampled at surgery. This chain links TRBV10-3 with TRBJ1-2; D call uncertain. This clonotype originated in a human donor with early-stage non-small cell lung cancer. CDR3 DNA: TGTGCCATCGGGGATCAACGTAGGTCGATTAACTATGGCTACACCTTC. Translation: CAIGDQRRSINYGYTF.